This TCR beta chain stems from a study of T cell responses to AZD1222 COVID-19 vaccine. Study-level points and caveats: Donors were mostly white British, more females; clonal diversity possibly underestimated. With two AZD1222 doses given, Spike-specific TCR breadth and depth both rose. Targeting of unmutated variant regions was reportedly seen in nearly half of spike-specific TCRs. There were repertoire samples only from the period after the peak T cell response.

Profiling relied on immunoSEQ multiplex PCR, and the TCRdb table lists in-frame clones only, not all of them. The top ten clones hold roughly 7.9% of a sample with more than 100,000 clones, 92% of them seen once. As to this clone: Its antigen is still unknown.

Germline CDR1 reads SGHVS; CDR2 reads FQNEAQ. V lost 1 base and J lost 4, with 10 bases in between. The CDR3 is 14 residues long. This clonotype was obtained from an adult who received the AZD1222 COVID-19 vaccine. Here the sequenced sample was peripheral blood, taken 28 days after the second AZD1222 dose. The V call is TRBV7-8, the J call TRBJ1-1; D is unresolved. In DNA form, the CDR3 reads TGTGCCAGCAGCTTAGTTCCAGTACCCACTGAAGCTTTCTTT. Translating it yields CASSLVPVPTEAFF.